The present T cell receptor (beta chain) was sequenced within a study of T cells in Graves' hyperthyroidism and ophthalmopathy. Study outcomes and limitations: Blood also held most thyroid clonotypes expanded beyond 0.001. Ophthalmopathy cases were set apart from stable hyperthyroidism by a 13 V-J model.

This clonotype was seen at least ten times. Its antigen remains unknown. RNA transcripts were the template for amplifying TCR beta CDR3 regions. A first-round RT-PCR of the TCR CDR3 used the HTBI primer set. TCRdb called the multiplex PCR reads again in MiXCR, with one record for every CDR3 protein. There are about 600,000 distinct CDR3 sequences in the sample; approximately 15% occur only once, and about 6.6% lies in the top ten. CDR1 is LGHDT and CDR2 is YNNKEL in the germline V gene (reference sequence). V lost 0 bases, J lost 4 bases, and 3 bases lay in between. The CDR3 length is 12 residues. The chain carries TRBV3-1 and TRBJ1-2, with D hard to call. The receptor comes from a woman aged 18-29 years with Graves' ophthalmopathy. The sample consisted of blood. In nucleotides, the CDR3 is TGTGCCAGCAGCCAAGAAAGCTATGGCTACACCTTC. It is translated as CASSQESYGYTF.